The rows below give T cell receptor beta chains drawn from one sample of a study of control samples from healthy donors and cancer patients. Assay: immunoSEQ multiplex PCR; the TCRdb copy retains only in-frame clones and omits some. The profile shows roughly 130,000 clones, more than 90% of them singletons. The sample comprised blood. These receptors came from a man younger than 45 in good health. CDR3s include the opening cysteine and the closing phenylalanine or tryptophan. D genes are given only for firm matches. The listing skips clone size in some rows; elsewhere it reads once, few, many or a size class.

v_gene	j_gene	abundance	d_gene	CDR3aa	CDR3nt
TRBV20-1	TRBJ1-4	NA	NA	CSASSTATNEKLFF	TGCAGTGCTAGTTCGACGGCAACTAATGAAAAACTGTTTTTT
TRBV9	TRBJ2-7	few	NA	CASSGTDSYEQYF	TGTGCCAGCAGCGGGACTGACTCCTACGAGCAGTACTTC
TRBV15	TRBJ2-2	NA	TRBD1	CATVLDRAGGELFF	TGTGCCACAGTCTTAGACAGGGCGGGCGGGGAGCTGTTTTTT
TRBV11-2	TRBJ1-4	NA	NA	CASSFTNEKLFF	TGTGCCAGCAGCTTTACTAATGAAAAACTGTTTTTT
TRBV11-2	TRBJ1-2	NA	TRBD1	CASSLALMTGTGEGYTF	TGTGCCAGCAGCTTAGCGTTAATGACCGGGACAGGGGAAGGCTACACCTTC
TRBV2	TRBJ1-2	NA	NA	CASSEGSGTNYGYTF	TGTGCCAGCAGTGAGGGGTCAGGCACTAACTATGGCTACACCTTC
TRBV5-6	TRBJ1-3	once	NA	CASSTYPGRPSGNTIYF	TGTGCCAGCAGCACCTACCCGGGACGGCCCTCTGGAAACACCATATATTTT
TRBV9	TRBJ2-6	many	NA	CASTLEDYLGLSGANVLTF	TGTGCCAGCACCTTAGAAGACTATTTAGGACTCTCTGGGGCCAACGTCCTGACTTTC
TRBV6-1	TRBJ1-2	NA	NA	CASSEYAGGVGYGYTF	TGTGCCAGCAGTGAATACGCGGGGGGCGTGGGGTATGGCTACACCTTC
TRBV2	TRBJ1-1	NA	NA	CASSDLHEAFF	TGTGCCAGCAGTGATCTTCATGAAGCTTTCTTT
TRBV28	TRBJ2-1	NA	NA	CASSLTSVAGSSYNEQFF	TGTGCCAGCAGTCTCACCTCTGTCGCTGGAAGCTCCTACAATGAGCAGTTCTTC
TRBV5-4	TRBJ1-5	NA	NA	CASSRFPGNQPQHF	TGTGCCAGCAGCCGGTTCCCAGGGAATCAGCCCCAGCATTTT
TRBV18	TRBJ2-3	NA	TRBD2	CASSPLASGITDTQYF	TGTGCCAGCTCACCTTTGGCTAGCGGGATAACAGATACGCAGTATTTT
TRBV7-8	TRBJ2-1	once	TRBD2	CASRVFSVSGSDEQFF	TGTGCCAGCAGGGTGTTTAGTGTTAGCGGGAGCGATGAGCAGTTCTTC
TRBV30	TRBJ2-5	NA	TRBD1	CAWAPTGGFETQYF	TGTGCCTGGGCCCCTACAGGGGGCTTCGAGACCCAGTACTTC
TRBV7-8	TRBJ2-5	NA	NA	CASSPPGYSETQYF	TGTGCCAGCAGCCCTCCGGGGTACTCGGAGACCCAGTACTTC
TRBV6-5	TRBJ1-2	NA	NA	CASSYSSFGGYTF	TGTGCCAGCAGTTACTCATCCTTTGGAGGCTACACCTTC
TRBV11-3	TRBJ2-5	NA	NA	CASSLRRDPQETQYF	TGTGCCAGCAGCTTACGGCGGGACCCCCAAGAGACCCAGTACTTC
TRBV29-1	TRBJ1-2	NA	TRBD1	CSAADRGRDYGYTF	TGCAGCGCCGCGGACAGGGGGCGCGACTATGGCTACACCTTC
TRBV29-1	TRBJ2-2	NA	TRBD1	CSVQRDRGGELFF	TGCAGCGTTCAACGGGACAGGGGCGGGGAGCTGTTTTTT